This TCR beta chain was documented in a study of regulatory T cells in long-lasting Graves disease. Whole-study results and caveats: Persistent disease was associated with favored TRBV28 usage and with favored use of TRBJ1-2 and TRBJ2-5. Whereas roughly 1,000 public clonotypes were shared by new patients, persistent patients shared more, at some 3,000.

Trimming took 1 base from V and 0 from J, leaving 4 bases between them. CDR3 size: 13 residues. CDR1 is SGHAT and CDR2 is FQNNGV in the germline V gene. Through Arm-PCR of CDR3 regions and iRepertoire HTBI primers, TCR beta libraries were built. Each CDR3 protein gets one entry after TCRdb re-called the multiplex PCR reads with MiXCR. The data contain 700,000 or so distinct CDR3 sequences, 25% to 35% of them singletons. The sample's time point: persistent/refractory GD, antithyroid drugs over 5 years with positive TRAb. The authors made the TCR library using RNA they extracted from PBMCs. It was American Thyroid Association guidelines that determined Graves' disease diagnosis. Notes on this clonotype: Its antigen is not identified.

V and J are TRBV11-2 and TRBJ2-7; the D is unclear. The receptor was derived from a female donor with Graves disease. This specimen was peripheral blood mononuclear cells (PBMCs), taken when the disease was refractory, from a patient treated with antithyroid drugs. The CDR3 DNA reads as TGTGCCAGCAGCTTAGTAATCTCCTACGAGCAGTACTTC. Translating gives CASSLVISYEQYF.